This paragraph reports one T cell receptor beta chain. Treatment in this sample: 15 to 20 received Ad26.COV2.S at low or high dose, single or two shots; roughly five received placebo; per-sample allocation not given. Day 63 after the first vaccine or placebo injection was the time point for sampling. The source of the sample is a study of Ad26.COV2.S vaccination and SARS-CoV-2 variants. The repertoire was sequenced with immunoSEQ multiplex PCR; TCRdb's copy has only in-frame clones and lacks some. Of some 250,000 clones in the sample, 88% were seen once. V lost 2 bases and J lost 8, with 15 bases in between. The CDR3 covers 15 residues. Germline loops: CDR1 MNHEY, CDR2 SMNVEV (reference sequence).

The sequence was obtained from a person between 18 and 59 years old who received the Ad26.COV2.S COVID-19 vaccine or a placebo. J is TRBJ1-4 and V is TRBV27, with TRBD1 as a possible D gene (5 bases). The material was peripheral blood, obtained in a trial of Ad26.COV2.S vaccine versus placebo. CDR3 sequence (DNA): TGTGCCAGCAGTTTAGCCTCAGGGATGAACGAAAAACTGTTTTTT. It is translated as CASSLASGMNEKLFF.